This T cell receptor beta chain was retrieved from a study of CD8+CD57+ T cells in acquired aplastic anemia. In the study overall: DNA per sorted CD4+ or CD8+ sample ranged 0.2 to 27.4 ug, averaging 3.2 ug. Points from the study as a whole: Common to patients and controls were around 30 CD8+ CDR3 sequences.

The study profiled TCR beta VDJ and CDR3 using genomic DNA as template. TCRdb called the reads again in MiXCR, with one record for every CDR3 protein. Among about 160,000 distinct CDR3 sequences listed, around 48% were seen once. This clonotype was found many times. What it recognizes is unknown. Those patients picked for sequencing had displayed CD8+CD57+ cell expansion on flow cytometry. Severe acquired aplastic anemia affected all patients. Among the patients, none had received any therapy at the time of blood sampling. With 2 bases removed from V and 4 bases from J, the gap between germline ends came to 11 bases. The CDR3 runs 15 residues. CDR1 and CDR2 from the germline V gene are SNHLY and FYNNEI.

V and J are TRBV2 and TRBJ2-2, with a tentative D call TRBD1 (6 bases). This sequence originates from a human donor with aplastic anemia. Sample: sorted CD4+, CD8+, or CD8+CD57+ T cells (not recorded which) from PBMCs. The CDR3 DNA reads as TGTGCCAGCAGTGAAACCGGGACACCCACCGGGGAGCTGTTTTTT. Its translation is CASSETGTPTGELFF. Using reference TRBV2 and TRBJ2-2 for the parts outside the CDR3, the full variable domain is EPEVTQTPSHQVTQMGQEVILRCVPISNHLYFYWYRQILGQKVEFLVSFYNNEISEKSEIFDDQFSVERPDGSNFTLKIRSTKLEDSAMYFCASSETGTPTGELFFGEGSRLTVL.